The source of this T cell receptor (beta chain) is a study of CD8 T cells in ankylosing spondylitis. This clonotype is a singleton in its sample. The target antigen is unknown. Overall study findings and caveats: There was reportedly significant enrichment of clones that were disease-linked in matched ankylosing spondylitis synovial fluid. Those disease-linked clones were CD8+; they were also relatively rare in peripheral blood. A subset of motif variants has previously been described in the synovial fluid and blood of reactive arthritis.

TCRdb ran MiXCR on the 5' RACE reads and lists one entry per CDR3 protein. The sample contains about 90,000 distinct CDR3 sequences, roughly 30% of which appear only once. The sequence came from a male donor with ankylosing spondylitis or in good health (not recorded which). The sequenced sample was blood, either unsorted or a sorted T cell fraction (not recorded which).

For the CDR3, the DNA is TGTGCCAGCAGACGGATCCCGAGCTCCTACGAGCAGTACTTC. Translated, it gives CASRRIPSSYEQYF. The rearrangement joins TRBV7-8 to TRBJ2-7, with unresolved D. The V gene's germline CDR1 is SGHVS and CDR2 FQNEAQ. The CDR3 sequence is 14 residues long. V lost 6 bases to trimming and J lost 0 bases, with 12 bases between them.